Following are 20 T cell receptor beta chains from one sample sequenced in a study of blood T cell repertoires in COVID-19. Repertoires were generated with immunoSEQ multiplex PCR, while TCRdb's copy carries only in-frame clones and drops some. The repertoire has roughly 250,000 clones, about 93% of them found once; the top ten carry 0.83%. The sample taken for sequencing was peripheral blood. These TCRs come from a man aged 25 to 40 with COVID-19, enrolled during active disease.

V usage is TRBV6-8 and J usage is TRBJ2-3, with TRBD2 matching 7 bases. The CDR3 consists of 14 residues. V dropped 10 bases and J dropped 2; count of bases not matched to a gene: 9. Germline-derived CDR1 and CDR2 are MNHGY and SAAAGT. The CDR3 DNA sequence: TGTGCCACCTCCTCAGCGGGGTACACAGATACGCAGTATTTT. Its translation is CATSSAGYTDTQYF.

The chain employs TRBV6-1 and TRBJ1-3, with unresolved D. This CDR3 is built from 17 residues. V was cut by 1 base and J by 4 bases, with 17 bases left in between. The germline V gene encodes CDR1 MNHNS and CDR2 SASEGT. The CDR3 region has the DNA TGTGCCAGCAGTGAAGGAGGGAGCCTAACGAGCGGAAACACCATATATTTT. Translation: CASSEGGSLTSGNTIYF.

The V gene is TRBV19, the J gene TRBJ1-6, with TRBD1 identical over 7 bases. The CDR3 is 14 residues long. V shed 3 bases, J shed 8 bases, and the junction held 4 bases outside the gene matches. The V gene's germline CDR1 is LNHDA and CDR2 SQIVND (reference sequence). The CDR3 DNA reads as TGTGCCAGTAGTATCCCCACAGGGGATTCACCCCTCCACTTT. Encoded protein: CASSIPTGDSPLHF.

This clone was observed a single time. CDR3 protein: CASSPSGGTVGKLFF. The CDR3 nucleotides read TGCGCCAGCAGTCCCTCCGGCGGGACAGTTGGAAAACTGTTTTTT. The rearrangement uses TRBV5-1 and TRBJ1-4; 7 bases match TRBD1. The CDR3 loop spans 15 amino acids. The germline CDR1 and CDR2 sequences are SGHRS and YFSETQ. J gave up 10 bases and V 5 bases, and 14 bases lay outside the gene matches.

The DNA of the CDR3 is TGTGCCAGTAGTATTCCCCCCTCCCGCGTAGAGAATCAGCCCCAGCATTTT. The encoded protein is CASSIPPSRVENQPQHF. The chain carries TRBV19 and TRBJ1-5, with no clear D. Between the trimmed V and J ends, which lost 3 bases and 4 bases, there was a span of 19 bases. Per the germline V gene, CDR1 is LNHDA and CDR2 is SQIVND (reference sequence). This CDR3 has 17 residues.

The V gene is TRBV7-3, the J gene TRBJ1-2; tentatively, D is TRBD1 (6 bases). This CDR3 has 14 residues. CDR1 is SGHTA, CDR2 FQGTGA, per germline. The germline V and J ends were trimmed by 2 bases and 3 bases, with 10 bases remaining between them. The CDR3 sequence is CASSLGDTDYGYTF. CDR3 DNA: TGTGCCAGCAGCTTAGGGGACACCGACTATGGCTACACCTTC.

The CDR3 spells CASSLSYDTEAFF. The CDR3 bases are TGTGCCAGCAGCTTATCCTACGACACTGAAGCTTTCTTT. The chain links TRBV5-4 to TRBJ1-1; no definite D call. Germline-derived CDR1 and CDR2 are SGHNT and YYREEE (reference sequence). The ends were cut back, 2 bases at V and 3 bases at J, with 8 bases in the middle. This CDR3 has 13 residues.

The chain links TRBV6-6 to TRBJ1-2; TRBD1 agrees at 8 bases. The V segment lost 6 bases and the J segment 4 bases; nucleotides outside the gene matches: 10. The CDR3 has 15 amino acids. Germline V gives CDR1 MNHNY, CDR2 SVGAGI (reference sequence). The DNA of the CDR3 is TGTGCCAGCAGCCCAGGGGACAGGAGGGTCTATGGCTACACCTTC. This gives the protein CASSPGDRRVYGYTF.

The rearrangement links TRBV27 to TRBJ2-1; 9 bases align to TRBD1. Trimming removed 8 bases from V and 2 bases from J; junction bases left unmatched: 7. The V gene's germline CDR1 is MNHEY and CDR2 SMNVEV (reference sequence). CDR3 length equals 15 residues. The DNA of the CDR3 is TGTGCCAGCTTAACTTGGACAGGGGCCTACAATGAGCAGTTCTTC. It is translated as CASLTWTGAYNEQFF.

Here the CDR3 DNA reads TGTGCCAGTAGTGTGCTTCTGGGGCAGGGTTTCTACGAGCAGTACTTC. Protein product: CASSVLLGQGFYEQYF. The rearrangement joins TRBV19 to TRBJ2-7, with D tentatively TRBD1 (5 bases). In germline, CDR1 is LNHDA, CDR2 SQIVND (reference sequence). The CDR3 runs 16 residues. Trimming shortened V by 5 bases and J by 3 bases, and 20 bases separated the two germline ends.

The rearrangement joins TRBV7-2 to TRBJ1-1, with 9 bases lining up with TRBD1. The CDR3 runs to 18 residues. Germline-derived CDR1 and CDR2 are SGHTA and FQGNSA. The junction had 17 bases not matched to a gene; V was cut back by 7 bases and J by 2 bases. The CDR3 reads CASTSHPGQGRINTEAFF. DNA of the CDR3: TGTGCCAGCACCTCCCACCCGGGACAGGGACGGATTAACACTGAAGCTTTCTTT.

The J gene is TRBJ1-2, the V gene TRBV25-1; the match to TRBD1 covers 7 bases. V trimming: 7 bases; J trimming: 5 bases; junction bases outside the gene matches: 1. The germline V gene has CDR1 MGHDK and CDR2 SYGVNS. There are 11 residues in the CDR3. Written as DNA, the CDR3 is TGTGCCAGCACACAGGGGTATGGCTACACCTTC. Its translation is CASTQGYGYTF.

This chain links TRBV5-1 with TRBJ2-7; 8 bases line up with TRBD1. V dropped 5 bases and J dropped 6; count of bases not matched to a gene: 7. CDR1 SGHRS and CDR2 YFSETQ come from the germline V gene. There are 13 residues in the CDR3. The CDR3 loop reads CASSDRGLTEQYF. The DNA of the CDR3 is TGCGCCAGCAGTGACAGGGGTCTTACCGAGCAGTACTTC.

The chain uses TRBV6-5 and TRBJ2-3; maybe TRBD2 (5 bases). The CDR3 is 12 amino acids. The germline V gene has CDR1 MNHEY and CDR2 SVGAGI. V was pared by 7 bases and J by 6 bases, with 11 bases between. The CDR3, as DNA: TGTGCCAGCATCGGGGTTGGCGATACGCAGTATTTT. It translates to CASIGVGDTQYF.

This chain connects TRBV6-5 to TRBJ2-7; 8 nucleotides match TRBD2. The CDR3 is made up of 15 amino acids. Germline V gives CDR1 MNHEY, CDR2 SVGAGI. J was trimmed by 3 bases and V by 5 bases; bases with no gene match: 9. The CDR3 is CASSTHSGTSYEQYF. The CDR3 bases are TGTGCCAGCAGTACCCACTCCGGGACTAGCTACGAGCAGTACTTC.

The chain links TRBV3-1 (or the pseudogene TRBV3-2) to TRBJ2-2, with D possibly being TRBD2 (6 bases). V lost 5 bases and J lost 10, with 11 bases in between. Germline loops: CDR1 LGHDT, CDR2 YNNKEL (reference sequence). The length of the CDR3 is 12 residues. As DNA, the CDR3 is TGTGCCAGCAGCGGGGACTCCCCGGAGCTGTTTTTT. It yields the protein CASSGDSPELFF.

In DNA form, the CDR3 reads TGTGCCAGCAGCTTAGGCAGGGGGCCCTACGAGCAGTACTTC. It specifies CASSLGRGPYEQYF. This chain uses TRBV7-2 with TRBJ2-7; TRBD1 matches at 8 bases. The CDR3 length is 14 residues. The V gene's germline CDR1 is SGHTA and CDR2 FQGNSA. V gave up 1 base and J gave up 2 bases; unmatched junction bases: 1.

The J gene is TRBJ2-7, the V gene TRBV7-9; D might be TRBD2 (5 bases). Germline CDR1 is SEHNR and CDR2 is FQNEAQ (reference sequence). The CDR3 loop spans 14 amino acids. Between the trimmed V and J ends, which lost 5 bases and 4 bases, there was a span of 15 bases. CDR3 sequence (DNA): TGTGCCAGCAGCCCTGCCGGGGATTTTTACGAGCAGTACTTC. Translating it yields CASSPAGDFYEQYF.

This clone was observed once. The rearrangement links TRBV2 to TRBJ2-5; 11 nucleotides agree with TRBD2. CDR1 and CDR2 from the germline V gene are SNHLY and FYNNEI. Trimming at V came to 4 bases and at J to 2 bases, leaving 9 bases not matched to a gene. This CDR3 spans 17 amino acids. CDR3 loop: CASSGSGGALGQETQYF. In DNA form, the CDR3 reads TGTGCCAGCAGTGGTAGCGGGGGGGCCTTAGGGCAAGAGACCCAGTACTTC.

The chain links TRBV14 to TRBJ2-3; no clear D. Germline V gene data show CDR1 as SGHDN and CDR2 as FVKESK. Trimming removed 4 bases from V and 1 base from J, with 18 bases in between. CDR3 length: 17 amino acids. The CDR3 protein is CASSLGLGTRGTDTQYF. DNA for the CDR3: TGTGCCAGCAGCCTAGGTCTAGGAACTCGCGGCACAGATACGCAGTATTTT.